This TCR beta chain was recorded in a study of blood T cell repertoires in COVID-19. TCRdb keeps only in-frame clones here, not all; method: immunoSEQ multiplex PCR. The sample shows approximately 210,000 clones, approximately 90% of them seen only once. The sample holds a few counts of this clone. Cohorts were determined from participant-reported clinical history. V lost 5 bases to trimming and J lost 12 bases; unmatched junction nucleotides: 6. There are 13 residues in the CDR3. Per germline, CDR1 SGHNT and CDR2 YENEEA. Sequenced input: PBMCs or T cells enriched from blood (not recorded which). The rearrangement links TRBV11-3 to TRBJ2-1, with 11 bases that match TRBD2. The receptor's source is a woman aged 25 to 39 who had recovered from COVID-19. The CDR3 DNA sequence: TGTGCCAGCAGCCCCGGGACTAGCGGACCGCAGTTCTTC. This translates into CASSPGTSGPQFF.